This T cell receptor beta chain was captured in a study of graft-versus-host responses after intestinal transplantation. At the level of the study: Multivisceral, liver-intestinal, or isolated intestinal grafts went to recipients. Recipients across the board were started on anti-thymocyte globulin induction, then kept on tacrolimus and steroids for two to four years.

TCRdb's copy holds only in-frame clones and misses some; the assay was immunoSEQ multiplex PCR. This table has some 90,000 clones, roughly nine tenths appearing once. This CDR3 comprises 12 residues. V dropped 5 bases and J dropped 8 bases, with 12 bases sitting between them. Germline V gene sequence: CDR1 SEHNR, CDR2 FQNEAQ (reference sequence). The study's findings and limits: Within the allografts of patients who had graft-donor T cell macrochimerism, graft-versus-host to host-versus-graft clonal ratios were high.

For this clone: Its specificity is not known.

Sequenced material: unstimulated CD4+ T cells sorted from spleen or lymph node cells, taken before intestinal transplant. The chain combines TRBV7-9 with TRBJ1-2; D is perhaps TRBD1 (6 bases). This clonotype originated in a human donor who received an intestinal transplant. CDR3 nucleotide sequence: TGTGCCAGCAGCGCGGGGGCCGGCGGCTACACCTTC. Its protein product is CASSAGAGGYTF.